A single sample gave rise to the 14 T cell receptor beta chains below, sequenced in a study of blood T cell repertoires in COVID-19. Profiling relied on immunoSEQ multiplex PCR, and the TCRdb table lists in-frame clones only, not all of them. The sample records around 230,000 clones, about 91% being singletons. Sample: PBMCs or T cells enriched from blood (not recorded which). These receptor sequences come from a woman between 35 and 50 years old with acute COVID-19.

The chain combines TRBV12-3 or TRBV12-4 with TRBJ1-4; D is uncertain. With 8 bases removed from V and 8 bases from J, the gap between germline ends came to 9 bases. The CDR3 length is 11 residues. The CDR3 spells CASGLTEKLFF. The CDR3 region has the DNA TGTGCCAGCGGACTGACAGAAAAACTGTTTTTT.

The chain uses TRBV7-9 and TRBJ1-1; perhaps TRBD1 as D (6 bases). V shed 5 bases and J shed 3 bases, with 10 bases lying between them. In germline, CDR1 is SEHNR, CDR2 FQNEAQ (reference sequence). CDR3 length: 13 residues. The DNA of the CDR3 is TGTGCCAGCAGCACCCGACAGGACACTGAAGCTTTCTTT. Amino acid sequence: CASSTRQDTEAFF.

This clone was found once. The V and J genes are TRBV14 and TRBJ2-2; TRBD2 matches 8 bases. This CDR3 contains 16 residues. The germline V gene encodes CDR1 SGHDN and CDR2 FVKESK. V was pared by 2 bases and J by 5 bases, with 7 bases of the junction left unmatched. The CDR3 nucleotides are TGTGCCAGCAGCCAAAGGACGGGGGGGCGAACCGGGGAGCTGTTTTTT. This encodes CASSQRTGGRTGELFF.

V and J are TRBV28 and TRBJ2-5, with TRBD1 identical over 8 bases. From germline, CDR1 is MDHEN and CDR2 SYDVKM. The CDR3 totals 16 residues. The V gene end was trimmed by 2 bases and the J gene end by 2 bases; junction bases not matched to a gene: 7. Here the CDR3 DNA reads TGTGCCAGCAGTTTAGCTGACAGGGGATATCAAGAGACCCAGTACTTC. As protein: CASSLADRGYQETQYF.

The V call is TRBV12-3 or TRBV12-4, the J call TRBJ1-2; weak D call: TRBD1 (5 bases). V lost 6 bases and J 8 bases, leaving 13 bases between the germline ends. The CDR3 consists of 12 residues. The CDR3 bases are TGTGCCAGCAGCCTAAGGGGTCGGGGCTACACCTTC. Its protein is CASSLRGRGYTF.

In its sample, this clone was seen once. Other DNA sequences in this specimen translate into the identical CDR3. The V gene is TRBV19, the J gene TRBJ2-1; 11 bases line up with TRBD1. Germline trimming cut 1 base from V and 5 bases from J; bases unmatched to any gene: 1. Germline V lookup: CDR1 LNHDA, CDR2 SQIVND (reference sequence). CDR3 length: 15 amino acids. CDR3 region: CASSIVGQGDNEQFF. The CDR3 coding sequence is TGTGCCAGTAGTATAGTGGGACAGGGGGACAATGAGCAGTTCTTC.

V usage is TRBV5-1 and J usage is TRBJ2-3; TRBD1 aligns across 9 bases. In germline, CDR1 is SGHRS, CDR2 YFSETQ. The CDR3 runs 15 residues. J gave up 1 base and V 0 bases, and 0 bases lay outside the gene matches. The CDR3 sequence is CASSLGDRGTDTQYF. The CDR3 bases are TGCGCCAGCAGCTTGGGGGACAGGGGCACAGATACGCAGTATTTT.

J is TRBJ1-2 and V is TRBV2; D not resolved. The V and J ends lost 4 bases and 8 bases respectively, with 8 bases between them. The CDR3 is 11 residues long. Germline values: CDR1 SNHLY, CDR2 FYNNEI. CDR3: CASSAGYGYTF. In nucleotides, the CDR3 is TGTGCCAGCAGTGCGGGTTACGGCTACACCTTC. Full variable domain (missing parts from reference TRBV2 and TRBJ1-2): EPEVTQTPSHQVTQMGQEVILRCVPISNHLYFYWYRQILGQKVEFLVSFYNNEISEKSEIFDDQFSVERPDGSNFTLKIRSTKLEDSAMYFCASSAGYGYTFGSGTRLTVV.

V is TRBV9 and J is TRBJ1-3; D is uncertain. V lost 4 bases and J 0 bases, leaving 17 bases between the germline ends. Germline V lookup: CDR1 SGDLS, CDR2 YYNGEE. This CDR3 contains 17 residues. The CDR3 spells CASSPAPFTDSGNTIYF. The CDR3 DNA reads TGTGCCAGCAGCCCCGCACCCTTCACTGACTCTGGAAACACCATATATTTT.

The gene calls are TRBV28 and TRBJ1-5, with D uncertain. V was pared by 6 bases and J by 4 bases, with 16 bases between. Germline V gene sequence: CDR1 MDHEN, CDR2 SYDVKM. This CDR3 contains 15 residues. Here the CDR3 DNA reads TGTGCCAGCAGGTTCAGCGGACGGGTTAATCAGCCCCAGCATTTT. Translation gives CASRFSGRVNQPQHF.

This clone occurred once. The CDR3, as DNA: TGTGCCACCAGTGTCGGTCAGCCCCAGCATTTT. It encodes CATSVGQPQHF. V gene TRBV24-1 combines with J gene TRBJ1-5, with D unresolved. Germline V CDR1 and CDR2: KGHDR, SFDVKD. The CDR3 is 11 residues long. Deletions cut 5 bases from V and 6 bases from J, with 4 bases between.

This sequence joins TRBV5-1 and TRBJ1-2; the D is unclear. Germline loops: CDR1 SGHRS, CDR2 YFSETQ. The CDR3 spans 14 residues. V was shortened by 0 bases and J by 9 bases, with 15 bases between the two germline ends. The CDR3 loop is CASSLAGGYGSYTF. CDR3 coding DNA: TGCGCCAGCAGCTTGGCCGGAGGTTATGGTAGCTACACCTTC. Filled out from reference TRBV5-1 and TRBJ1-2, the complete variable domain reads KAGVTQTPRYLIKTRGQQVTLSCSPISGHRSVSWYQQTPGQGLQFLFEYFSETQRNKGNFPGRFSGRQFSNSRSEMNVSTLELGDSALYLCASSLAGGYGSYTFGSGTRLTVV.

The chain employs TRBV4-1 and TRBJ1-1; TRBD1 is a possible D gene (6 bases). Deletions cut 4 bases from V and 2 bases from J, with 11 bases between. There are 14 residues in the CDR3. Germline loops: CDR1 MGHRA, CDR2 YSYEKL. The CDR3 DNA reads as TGCGCCAGCAGCCTCCAGGGGTTTAACACTGAAGCTTTCTTT. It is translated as CASSLQGFNTEAFF.

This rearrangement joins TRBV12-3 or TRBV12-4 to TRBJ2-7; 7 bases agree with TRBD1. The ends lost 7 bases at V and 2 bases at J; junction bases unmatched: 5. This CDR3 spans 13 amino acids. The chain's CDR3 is CASKNRGAYEQYF. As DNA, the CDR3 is TGTGCCAGCAAGAACAGGGGAGCCTACGAGCAGTACTTC.